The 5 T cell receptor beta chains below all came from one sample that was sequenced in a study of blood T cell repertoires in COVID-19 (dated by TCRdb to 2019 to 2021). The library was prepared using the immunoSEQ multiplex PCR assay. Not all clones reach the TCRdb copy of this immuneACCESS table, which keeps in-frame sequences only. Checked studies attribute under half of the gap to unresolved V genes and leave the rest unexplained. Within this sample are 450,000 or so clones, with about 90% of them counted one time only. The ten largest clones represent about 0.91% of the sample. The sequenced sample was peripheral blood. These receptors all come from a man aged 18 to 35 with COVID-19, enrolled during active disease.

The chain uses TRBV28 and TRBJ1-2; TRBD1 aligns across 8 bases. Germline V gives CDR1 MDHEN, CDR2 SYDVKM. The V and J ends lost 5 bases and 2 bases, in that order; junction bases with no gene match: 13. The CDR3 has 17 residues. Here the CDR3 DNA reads TGTGCCAGCAGTACCGCAGGGGGCAGGTTCGGGAACTATGGCTACACCTTC. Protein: CASSTAGGRFGNYGYTF.

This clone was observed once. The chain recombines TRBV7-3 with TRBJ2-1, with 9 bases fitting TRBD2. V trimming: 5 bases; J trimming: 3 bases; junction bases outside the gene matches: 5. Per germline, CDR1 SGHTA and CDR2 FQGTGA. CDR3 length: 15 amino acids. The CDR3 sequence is CASSNVAGDYNEQFF. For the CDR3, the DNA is TGTGCCAGCAGCAACGTAGCGGGGGACTACAATGAGCAGTTCTTC.

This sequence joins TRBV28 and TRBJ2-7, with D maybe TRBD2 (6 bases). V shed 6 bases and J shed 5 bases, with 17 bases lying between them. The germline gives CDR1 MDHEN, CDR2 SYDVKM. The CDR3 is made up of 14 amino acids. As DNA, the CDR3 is TGTGCCAGCAGCCGAGGAGGGCCTAGAAACGAGCAGTACTTC. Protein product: CASSRGGPRNEQYF. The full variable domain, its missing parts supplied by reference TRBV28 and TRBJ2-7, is DVKVTQSSRYLVKRTGEKVFLECVQDMDHENMFWYRQDPGLGLRLIYFSYDVKMKEKGDIPEGYSVSREKKERFSLILESASTNQTSMYLCASSRGGPRNEQYFGPGTRLTVT.

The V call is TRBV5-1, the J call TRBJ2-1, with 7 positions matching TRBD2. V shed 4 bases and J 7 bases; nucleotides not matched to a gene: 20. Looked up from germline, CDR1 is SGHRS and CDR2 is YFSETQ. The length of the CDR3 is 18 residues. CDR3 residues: CASSRSEMTSSSANEQFF. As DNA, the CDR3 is TGCGCCAGCAGCCGATCTGAAATGACTAGCTCCTCCGCAAATGAGCAGTTCTTC.

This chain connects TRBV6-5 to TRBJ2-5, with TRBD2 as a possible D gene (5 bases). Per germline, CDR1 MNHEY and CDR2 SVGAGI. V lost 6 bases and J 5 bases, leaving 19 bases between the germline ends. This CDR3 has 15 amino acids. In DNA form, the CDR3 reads TGTGCCAGCAGAGACCCTAGCACCCGGCGGGAGACCCAGTACTTC. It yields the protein CASRDPSTRRETQYF.